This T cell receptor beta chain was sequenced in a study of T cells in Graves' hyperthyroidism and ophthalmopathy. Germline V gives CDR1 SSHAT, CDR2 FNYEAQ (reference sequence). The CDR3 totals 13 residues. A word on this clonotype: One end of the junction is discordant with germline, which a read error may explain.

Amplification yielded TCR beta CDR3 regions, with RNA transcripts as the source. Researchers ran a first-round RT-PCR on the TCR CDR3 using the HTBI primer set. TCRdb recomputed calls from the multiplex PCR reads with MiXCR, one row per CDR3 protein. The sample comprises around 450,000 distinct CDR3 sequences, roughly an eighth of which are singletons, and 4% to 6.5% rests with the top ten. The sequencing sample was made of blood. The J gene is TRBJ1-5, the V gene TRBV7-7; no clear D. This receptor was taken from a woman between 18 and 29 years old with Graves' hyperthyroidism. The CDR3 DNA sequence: TGTGCTAGCAGTCCGGGAATTAATCAGCCCCAGCATTTT. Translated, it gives CASSPGINQPQHF. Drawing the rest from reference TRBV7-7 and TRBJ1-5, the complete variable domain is GAGVSQSPRYKVTKRGQDVTLRCDPISSHATLYWYQQALGQGPEFLTYFNYEAQPDKSGLPSDRFSAERPEGSISTLTIQRTEQRDSAMYRCASSPGINQPQHFGDGTRLSIL.